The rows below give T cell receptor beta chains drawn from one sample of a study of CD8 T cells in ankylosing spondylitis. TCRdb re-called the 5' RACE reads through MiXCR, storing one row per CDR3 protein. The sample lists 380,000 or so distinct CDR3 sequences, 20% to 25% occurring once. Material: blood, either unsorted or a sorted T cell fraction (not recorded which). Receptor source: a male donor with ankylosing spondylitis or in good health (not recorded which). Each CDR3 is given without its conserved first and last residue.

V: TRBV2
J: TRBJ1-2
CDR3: ASSEYGPYGYT

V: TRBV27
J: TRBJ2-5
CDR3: ASGFPGLAEDQY

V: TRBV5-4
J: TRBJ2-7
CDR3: ASSGDESHYEQY

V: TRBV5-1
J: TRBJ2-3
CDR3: ASSLGRGDTDTQY

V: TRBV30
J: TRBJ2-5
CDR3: AWSPGTGETQY

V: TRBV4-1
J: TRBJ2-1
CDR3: ASSHNVGDEQF

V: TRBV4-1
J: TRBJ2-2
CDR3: ASSQLSDGGTGELF

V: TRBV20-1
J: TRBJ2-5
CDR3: SARDRGDSYQETQY

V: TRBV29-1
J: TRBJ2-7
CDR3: SVAVGVDYEQY

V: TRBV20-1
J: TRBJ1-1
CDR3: SGWGLENTEAF

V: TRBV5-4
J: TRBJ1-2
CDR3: ASSSSAGPGYT

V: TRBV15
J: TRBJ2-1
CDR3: ATRPSGGLQF

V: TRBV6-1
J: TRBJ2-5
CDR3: ASSQGGRGQETQY

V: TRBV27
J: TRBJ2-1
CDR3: ASSPPWTTYNEQF

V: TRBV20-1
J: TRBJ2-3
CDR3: SARDRGELDTQY

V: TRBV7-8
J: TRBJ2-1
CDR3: ASTWGSGGFLNEQF